The source of this T cell receptor beta chain is a study of response to subunit inactivated influenza vaccine. Points from the study as a whole: Few additional T cells are recruited per seasonal influenza vaccination, authors suggested.

Points on this clonotype: The antigen remains unidentified.

This CDR3 comprises 14 residues. Per germline, CDR1 SEHNR and CDR2 FQNEAQ (reference sequence). Between the trimmed V and J ends, which lost 4 bases and 7 bases, there was a span of 16 bases. TCRdb re-derived calls from the RT-PCR reads in MiXCR, one entry per CDR3 protein. The sample lists approximately 680,000 distinct CDR3 sequences, approximately 14% occurring once. This sequence was found in a man in his fifties who received an inactivated influenza vaccine. The sequences come from PBMCs from blood, collected approximately 13 days after vaccination. This chain connects TRBV7-9 to TRBJ2-5, with D tentatively TRBD1 (6 bases). The CDR3 loop is CASSSGTILGTQYF. CDR3 nucleotide sequence: TGTGCCAGCAGCTCAGGGACAATCCTAGGGACCCAGTACTTC.